Following are 15 T cell receptor beta chains from one sample sequenced in a study of T cells in Graves' hyperthyroidism and ophthalmopathy. TCR beta CDR3 regions were amplified from RNA. Carried out on the TCR CDR3, a first-round RT-PCR used the HTBI primer set. TCRdb passed the multiplex PCR reads through MiXCR, listing each CDR3 protein once. The profile shows about half a million distinct CDR3 sequences, less than 25% of them singletons. Sample: blood. The receptors were gathered from a woman in her thirties with Graves' ophthalmopathy.

The table lists this clonotype with many counts. This chain connects TRBV11-1 to TRBJ2-5; possibly TRBD1 for D (5 bases). V was clipped by 7 bases and J by 7 bases, with 16 bases between them. Germline V lookup: CDR1 SGHAT, CDR2 FQDESV (reference sequence). This CDR3 is 13 amino acids long. CDR3 nucleotide sequence: TGTGCCAGCACCCCGCCGGACACCGGGACCCAGTACTTC. It translates to CASTPPDTGTQYF.

This chain joins TRBV12-5 and TRBJ2-7; D gene ambiguous. Germline CDR1 LGHNT, CDR2 FRNRAP. This CDR3 region has 14 residues. With 1 base removed from V and 5 bases from J, the gap between germline ends came to 12 bases. CDR3 sequence: CASGLGVRMDEQYF. The DNA of the CDR3 is TGTGCTAGTGGTTTGGGAGTTAGAATGGACGAGCAGTACTTC.

This chain links TRBV12-3 or TRBV12-4 with TRBJ1-5, with unresolved D. V lost 2 bases, J lost 7 bases, and 9 bases lay in between. The CDR3 is 13 residues long. CDR3 sequence: CASSLSGKQPQHF. Here the CDR3 DNA reads TGTGCCAGCAGTTTAAGTGGGAAACAGCCCCAGCATTTT.

This rearrangement joins TRBV27 to TRBJ2-2; perhaps TRBD2 as D (5 bases). In germline, CDR1 is MNHEY, CDR2 SMNVEV (reference sequence). Trimming removed 1 base from V and 0 bases from J, with 12 bases in between. The CDR3 runs to 17 residues. CDR3 nucleotide sequence: TGTGCCAGCAGTTTATTCACCGGACTCACGAACACCGGGGAGCTGTTTTTT. Protein product: CASSLFTGLTNTGELFF.

This clonotype was observed at least ten times. CDR3 sequence (DNA): TGTGCCAGCAGTTTGGCTGGGCCGGGCACTGAAGCTTTCTTT. Protein product: CASSLAGPGTEAFF. The V gene is TRBV12-3 or TRBV12-4, the J gene TRBJ1-1; D is uncertain. Deletions cut 3 bases from V and 4 bases from J, with 12 bases between. The CDR3 has 14 amino acids.

The chain carries TRBV2 and TRBJ1-5; D gene ambiguous. Trimming took off 4 bases at V and 5 bases at J, with 9 bases between the two ends. The CDR3 consists of 13 residues. Looked up from germline, CDR1 is SNHLY and CDR2 is FYNNEI. The CDR3 spells CASSVSADQPQHF. The CDR3 DNA reads TGTGCCAGCAGTGTTTCGGCGGATCAGCCCCAGCATTTT.

This clonotype was picked up a small number of times. One base away lies a much larger clone, so this may be a sequencing read error. This chain connects TRBV6-2 or TRBV6-3 to TRBJ2-2, with 12 positions matching TRBD2. Germline CDR1 is MNHEY and CDR2 is SVGEGT. The CDR3 totals 15 residues. V dropped 5 bases and J dropped 4; count of bases not matched to a gene: 2. The CDR3 here is CASSATSGGTGELFF. CDR3 DNA: TGTGCCAGCAGTGCGACTAGCGGGGGCACCGGGGAGCTGTTTTTT.

This chain uses TRBV20-1 with TRBJ2-7; the match to TRBD2 covers 10 bases. The CDR3 has 14 amino acids. CDR1 DFQATT and CDR2 SNEGSKA come from the germline V gene (reference sequence). Unmatched junction bases numbered 9, after V lost 3 bases and J lost 7 bases. CDR3 sequence (DNA): TGCAGTGCTAGGAAAGCGGGAGGGCCGGGAGAGCAGTACTTC. Translation gives CSARKAGGPGEQYF.

This clonotype was seen many times. The rearrangement uses TRBV12-3 or TRBV12-4 and TRBJ1-2; perhaps TRBD1 as D (6 bases). V was cut by 6 bases and J by 4 bases, with 21 bases left in between. The CDR3 consists of 16 residues. The CDR3 nucleotides are TGTGCCAGCAGCCGGGGGGTTAACAGGGCGGGCTATGGCTACACCTTC. Protein product: CASSRGVNRAGYGYTF.

This chain links TRBV11-2 with TRBJ2-2; the D gene is possibly TRBD2 (5 bases). This CDR3 has 17 amino acids. V dropped 5 bases and J dropped 4 bases, with 20 bases sitting between them. Germline V gene lookup returns CDR1 SGHAT and CDR2 FQNNGV. The CDR3 DNA reads as TGTGCCAGCAGCGCCCGAGATGGGCCGGGAACCACCGGGGAGCTGTTTTTT. Its protein is CASSARDGPGTTGELFF.

This clonotype appeared many times. This chain links TRBV10-3 with TRBJ1-5; 10 positions match TRBD1. The CDR3 spans 14 residues. J lost 2 bases, V lost 10 bases, and 5 bases had no gene match. Looked up from germline, CDR1 is ENHRY and CDR2 is SYGVKD. The DNA for the CDR3 is TGTGCCACCGACGGACAGGGGGGCAATCAGCCCCAGCATTTT. This codes for CATDGQGGNQPQHF.

This clonotype was observed at least ten times. J is TRBJ2-7 and V is TRBV10-3; a possible D gene is TRBD1 (6 bases). CDR3 length: 14 amino acids. Germline CDR1 ENHRY, CDR2 SYGVKD. V dropped 0 bases and J dropped 4 bases, with 10 bases sitting between them. CDR3 sequence reads: CAISESGTQYEQYF. CDR3 in DNA: TGTGCCATCAGTGAGTCCGGGACACAATACGAGCAGTACTTC.

Regarding this clonotype: Sequence at one end of the junction differs from germline and may be a read error. The chain employs TRBV2 and TRBJ1-3; a possible D gene is TRBD1 (5 bases). This CDR3 contains 15 residues. Germline CDR1 SNHLY, CDR2 FYNNEI. CDR3 sequence (DNA): TGTGCCAGCAGCGAAGGGAGGGGTGCTGGAAACACCATATATTTT. Amino acids: CASSEGRGAGNTIYF.

This rearrangement joins TRBV10-3 to TRBJ1-1, with D unresolved. Per the germline V gene, CDR1 is ENHRY and CDR2 is SYGVKD. Between the trimmed V and J ends, which lost 10 bases and 2 bases, there was a span of 14 bases. This CDR3 region has 13 residues. DNA for the CDR3: TGTGCCACATCTTTCCACACCAACACTGAAGCTTTCTTT. Translating it yields CATSFHTNTEAFF.

The chain uses TRBV7-9 and TRBJ2-2; D is undetermined. CDR3 length equals 14 residues. The germline CDR1 and CDR2 sequences are SEHNR and FQNEAQ (reference sequence). Trimming took off 6 bases at V and 1 base at J, with 9 bases between the two ends. Here the CDR3 reads CASSRTQNTGELFF. Written as DNA, the CDR3 is TGTGCCAGCAGTCGAACACAGAACACCGGGGAGCTGTTTTTT.